The clone carrying this T cell receptor (beta chain) was observed a few times. These data originate in a study of response to subunit inactivated influenza vaccine. V gave up 3 bases and J gave up 0 bases, with 10 bases separating them. This CDR3 region has 15 residues. Germline V CDR1 and CDR2: SGDLS, YYNGEE. From the RT-PCR reads, TCRdb called clonotypes with MiXCR, one entry per CDR3 protein. The table shows under 200,000 distinct CDR3 sequences, with roughly 12% occurring only once. Separately, the same data were catalogued under a study of T cells expressing NK-cell markers. Per that paper: As the method of synthesis, 5'RACE template switching with UMIs yielded TCR beta cDNA. Sorted CD3+CD56+NKG2C+, CD3+CD56+NKG2C- and CD3+CD56-NKG2C+ T-cell subsets were beta-chain profiled. In the group of eight sequenced donors, seven were HCMV-seropositive and one was seronegative. CD8+ T cells in 5 or 6 donors included dominant NKG2C+ clonotypes at 1.0-7.0%. Among a few donors, these clonotypes also ranked first in the CD3+CD56-NKG2C+ fraction.

This rearrangement joins TRBV9 to TRBJ2-1, with D hard to call. Specimen: CD8+ T cells sorted from PBMCs, collected 12 days after vaccination. This TCR derives from a man aged 45 to 65 who received an inactivated influenza vaccine. The CDR3 spells CASSAWASSYNEQFF. For the CDR3, the DNA is TGTGCCAGCAGCGCATGGGCGAGCTCCTACAATGAGCAGTTCTTC.